Described below is a single TCR beta chain sequence and its context. Its antigen is still unknown. The sample originates from a study of T-cell memory formation after mild COVID-19. Study findings and constraints: Shrinking CD4+ clones resided mostly in CM and EM, and CD8+ ones in EMRA.

The CDR3 has 15 residues. Germline V gives CDR1 MDHEN, CDR2 SYDVKM. J gave up 0 bases and V 5 bases, and 0 bases lay outside the gene matches. One entry per CDR3 protein results from TCRdb running MiXCR on the 5' RACE reads. The data contain some 340,000 distinct CDR3 sequences, over 10% of them singletons. Specimen: PBMCs or a T cell subset sorted from them (not recorded which). The genes are TRBV28 and TRBJ2-2, with TRBD2 matching over 10 bases. This TCR derives from a man aged 18 to 30 who had mild COVID-19 (a few samples of this study predate the infection). Cell type and time point are not known. CDR3 in amino acids: CASSSGGANTGELFF. The CDR3 DNA reads TGTGCCAGCAGTAGCGGGGGGGCGAACACCGGGGAGCTGTTTTTT.